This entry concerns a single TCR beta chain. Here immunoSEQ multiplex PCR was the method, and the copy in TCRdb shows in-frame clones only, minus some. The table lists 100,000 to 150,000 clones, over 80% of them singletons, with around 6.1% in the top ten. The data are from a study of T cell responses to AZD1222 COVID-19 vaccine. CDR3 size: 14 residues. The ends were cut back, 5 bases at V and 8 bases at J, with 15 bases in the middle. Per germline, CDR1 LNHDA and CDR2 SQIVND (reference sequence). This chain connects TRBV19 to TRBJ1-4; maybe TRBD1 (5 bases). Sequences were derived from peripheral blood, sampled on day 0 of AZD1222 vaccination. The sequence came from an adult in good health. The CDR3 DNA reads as TGTGCCAGTAGTCCCCGGGACCTTAAGGAAAAACTGTTTTTT. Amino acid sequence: CASSPRDLKEKLFF. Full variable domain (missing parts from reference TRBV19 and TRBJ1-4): DGGITQSPKYLFRKEGQNVTLSCEQNLNHDAMYWYRQDPGQGLRLIYYSQIVNDFQKGDIAEGYSVSREKKESFPLTVTSAQKNPTAFYLCASSPRDLKEKLFFGSGTQLSVL.